This is a list of T cell receptor beta chains from one sample in a study of T cells in Graves' hyperthyroidism and ophthalmopathy. TCRdb reprocessed the multiplex PCR reads with MiXCR, giving one entry per CDR3 protein. This sample has around 520,000 distinct CDR3 sequences, with 13% to 15% found just once. Sequenced input: blood. Receptors originate from a woman in her thirties or forties with Graves' hyperthyroidism. Both conserved end residues are part of each CDR3. D genes are given only for firm matches. Some rows mark clone size as missing; the rest say once, few, many or name a class of expanded clone.

cdr3_length	j_call	clone_size	d_call	v_call	cdr3_aa	cdr3_nt
15	TRBJ2-1	few	TRBD1	TRBV29-1	CSVRRQGDSYNEQFF	TGCAGCGTTAGGAGACAGGGGGATTCCTACAATGAGCAGTTCTTC
12	TRBJ2-7	.	TRBD1	TRBV7-9	CATGTGGDEQYF	TGTGCCACCGGGACAGGGGGCGACGAGCAGTACTTC
14	TRBJ2-3	few	TRBD1	TRBV6-1	CASSPSQGTDTQYF	TGTGCCAGCAGTCCATCACAGGGGACAGATACGCAGTATTTT
16	TRBJ2-1	many	TRBD1	TRBV5-1	CASSLWTGGSYNEQFF	TGCGCCAGCAGCCTGTGGACAGGGGGGTCCTACAATGAGCAGTTCTTC
13	TRBJ2-2	few	.	TRBV27	CASSFAETGELFF	TGTGCCAGCAGTTTTGCGGAAACCGGGGAGCTGTTTTTT
14	TRBJ2-3	.	TRBD2	TRBV19	CASMVRGSTDTQYF	TGTGCCAGTATGGTGCGGGGGAGCACAGATACGCAGTATTTT
14	TRBJ2-3	few	.	TRBV19	CASSKRFSTDTQYF	TGTGCCAGTAGTAAGAGATTTAGCACAGATACGCAGTATTTT
12	TRBJ2-5	many	.	TRBV5-1	CASSPQQETQYF	TGCGCCAGCAGCCCCCAGCAAGAGACCCAGTACTTC
14	TRBJ2-7	.	.	TRBV7-8	CASSPSAQYYEQHF	TGTGCCAGCAGCCCAAGCGCCCAGTACTACGAGCAGCACTTC
15	TRBJ1-2	few	.	TRBV29-1	CSVEDLGDTVDGYTF	TGCAGCGTTGAAGATCTCGGGGACACAGTAGATGGCTACACCTTC
11	TRBJ2-7	few	.	TRBV10-3	CAIAQDYEQYF	TGTGCCATCGCGCAGGACTACGAGCAGTACTTC
10	TRBJ2-3	.	.	TRBV10-3	CATATDTQYF	TGTGCCACCGCAACAGATACGCAGTATTTT
13	TRBJ1-1	many	TRBD1	TRBV24-1	CAIQGQGNTEAFF	TGTGCCATCCAGGGACAGGGGAACACTGAAGCTTTCTTT
20	TRBJ2-2	.	TRBD2	TRBV5-1	CASSLGTSGRALRNTGELFF	TGCGCCAGCAGCTTGGGGACTAGCGGGAGGGCCCTTCGTAACACCGGGGAGCTGTTTTTT
16	TRBJ1-2	few	TRBD1	TRBV7-2	CASSLVGSGGNWGYTF	TGTGCCAGCAGCTTAGTCGGGTCAGGGGGAAATTGGGGCTACACCTTC
15	TRBJ2-1	.	TRBD1	TRBV5-1	CASSLGTGQGGEQFF	TGCGCCAGCAGCTTGGGGACGGGACAGGGGGGCGAGCAGTTCTTC
15	TRBJ1-5	many	.	TRBV5-1	CASSLDSRLGQPQHF	TGCGCCAGCAGCTTGGACTCCCGTCTCGGTCAGCCCCAGCATTTT
12	TRBJ2-3	many	.	TRBV2	CASSTYTDTQYF	TGTGCCAGCAGTACCTACACAGATACGCAGTATTTT
18	TRBJ2-3	many	.	TRBV7-9	CASSLVSSTFRDTDTQYF	TGTGCCAGCAGCTTAGTAAGTTCTACCTTCCGGGACACAGATACGCAGTATTTT
13	TRBJ2-3	many	.	TRBV14	CASRALSTDTQYF	TGTGCCAGCAGGGCTCTAAGCACAGATACGCAGTATTTT
13	TRBJ2-2	.	TRBD2	TRBV2	CANSELASGELFF	TGTGCCAACAGTGAACTAGCGTCCGGGGAGCTGTTTTTT
15	TRBJ1-5	.	.	TRBV19	CASSIVGLEDQPQHF	TGTGCCAGTAGTATCGTAGGGCTGGAGGATCAGCCCCAGCATTTT
13	TRBJ2-5	.	TRBD2	TRBV6-2/TRBV6-3	CASSFAGAETQYF	TGTGCCAGCAGTTTTGCGGGAGCAGAGACCCAGTACTTC
11	TRBJ2-7	few	.	TRBV6-8	CASSPGCWQYF	TGTGCCAGCAGCCCGGGGTGCTGGCAGTACTTC
15	TRBJ1-1	few	.	TRBV6-1	CASSESGNEGPEAFF	TGTGCCAGCAGTGAATCTGGTAACGAGGGCCCTGAAGCTTTCTTT
14	TRBJ2-7	many	TRBD1	TRBV19	CASSRTGGMYEQYF	TGTGCCAGTAGTAGGACAGGGGGAATGTACGAGCAGTACTTC
13	TRBJ1-1	many	TRBD1	TRBV3-1	CASSQAWDRGAFF	TGTGCCAGCAGCCAAGCATGGGACAGGGGAGCTTTCTTT
15	TRBJ2-6	many	TRBD1	TRBV28	CALGQGGSGANVLTF	TGTGCCTTAGGACAGGGTGGAAGCGGGGCCAACGTCCTGACTTTC
13	TRBJ2-2	.	.	TRBV10-2	CASRLTATGELFF	TGCGCCAGCAGGCTTACAGCGACCGGGGAGCTGTTTTTT
18	TRBJ1-2	many	.	TRBV6-1	CASSDNSQDYKRDYGYTF	TGTGCCAGCAGTGATAACAGTCAAGACTATAAGAGAGACTATGGCTACACCTTC
13	TRBJ2-1	many	.	TRBV12-5	CASGLGRTDEQFF	TGTGCTAGTGGTTTGGGACGGACCGATGAGCAGTTCTTC
15	TRBJ2-3	.	TRBD1	TRBV5-1	CASSPDRGLTDTQYF	TGCGCCAGCAGCCCGGACAGGGGGCTAACAGATACGCAGTATTTT
15	TRBJ2-5	.	TRBD2	TRBV3-1	CASSQDRMGGRPEYF	TGTGCCAGCAGCCAAGATCGAATGGGCGGGAGGCCAGAGTACTTC
14	TRBJ2-1	many	TRBD1	TRBV6-1	CASRTGTGGNEQFF	TGTGCCAGCAGAACCGGGACAGGGGGGAATGAGCAGTTCTTC
13	TRBJ2-2	many	TRBD1	TRBV30	CAWNRGRTGELFF	TGTGCCTGGAACAGGGGGAGAACCGGGGAGCTGTTTTTT
14	TRBJ1-1	many	.	TRBV3-1	CASSLQRGTTEAFF	TGTGCCAGCAGCCTACAGAGGGGGACCACTGAAGCTTTCTTT
13	TRBJ1-4	many	.	TRBV28	CASSPPREGKLFF	TGTGCCAGCAGCCCTCCCCGAGAAGGAAAACTGTTTTTT
12	TRBJ2-1	many	.	TRBV18	CASSPKGDEQFF	TGTGCCAGCTCACCGAAAGGGGATGAGCAGTTCTTC
14	TRBJ2-5	many	TRBD1	TRBV5-1	CASSVGQGEETQYF	TGCGCCAGCAGCGTGGGACAGGGGGAAGAGACCCAGTACTTC
15	TRBJ1-5	few	.	TRBV15	CATSRHNPTGQPQHF	TGTGCCACCAGCAGACACAACCCAACGGGCCAGCCCCAGCATTTT
16	TRBJ2-2	many	.	TRBV5-8	CASSQGLLLDTGELFF	TGTGCCAGCAGCCAAGGACTGCTACTGGACACCGGGGAGCTGTTTTTT
13	TRBJ1-5	many	.	TRBV20-1	CSARETANQPQHF	TGCAGTGCTAGAGAAACAGCTAATCAGCCCCAGCATTTT
17	TRBJ1-5	few	TRBD1	TRBV24-1	CATSDLAGTGGDQPQHF	TGTGCCACCAGTGATTTGGCCGGGACAGGGGGCGATCAGCCCCAGCATTTT
17	TRBJ1-5	.	TRBD1	TRBV19	CASSGPGQTKLYQPQHF	TGTGCCAGTAGTGGACCGGGACAGACGAAACTTTATCAGCCCCAGCATTTT
15	TRBJ2-3	few	.	TRBV24-1	CATSEIRDNTDTQYF	TGTGCCACCAGTGAGATACGGGACAACACAGATACGCAGTATTTT
16	TRBJ1-2	.	.	TRBV10-3	CAISDYPETGSMGYTF	TGTGCCATCAGTGATTATCCCGAAACAGGGTCTATGGGCTACACCTTC
14	TRBJ2-2	.	.	TRBV5-1	CATRLTVNTGELFF	TGCGCCACACGACTGACAGTGAACACCGGGGAGCTGTTTTTT
17	TRBJ2-7	many	TRBD1	TRBV12-3/TRBV12-4	CASSFGQGATLSYEQYF	TGTGCCAGCAGTTTTGGACAGGGGGCAACTCTATCCTACGAGCAGTACTTC